This TCR beta chain is drawn from a study of blood T cell repertoires in COVID-19. At the level of the study: The United States, Italy and Spain were the sources of the acute and convalescent COVID-19 samples. Sources were T cells, B-cell-depleted T cells, or PBMCs; the material itself was cDNA or gDNA.

V was clipped by 2 bases and J by 8 bases, with 22 bases between them. Per germline, CDR1 MNHEY and CDR2 SVGEGT. There are 17 residues in the CDR3. How the authors handled the data: Amplification from reference gene primers served as the basis for estimated nucleated cell counts. The data were produced by immunoSEQ multiplex PCR, yet TCRdb's version contains in-frame clones alone and is incomplete. V, J and clone size were drawn from that table, and D and trimming were deduced from the DNA. The table records 68,000 or so clones, 90% of them present only once. The Seattle site enrolled patients during active infection and followed them longitudinally.

The specimen sequenced was peripheral blood. This TCR was sampled from a man between 45 and 60 years old with COVID-19, enrolled during active disease. The rearrangement links TRBV6-2 or TRBV6-3 to TRBJ2-4, with D maybe TRBD1 (5 bases). As DNA, the CDR3 is TGTGCCAGCAGTTACAATTTCCCCGGGCAGGGAAAAGACATTCAGTACTTC. Its translation is CASSYNFPGQGKDIQYF.